The clone carrying this TCR beta chain occurred once. Trimming left V 6 bases short and J 10 bases short, with 21 bases between. The CDR3 runs 14 residues. The germline V gene encodes CDR1 MNHEY and CDR2 SMNVEV (reference sequence). These data come from a study of T cell responses to AZD1222 COVID-19 vaccine. The table came from immunoSEQ multiplex PCR; TCRdb's copy has only in-frame clones and leaves some out. This table has around 140,000 clones, around 86% appearing once. The chain combines TRBV27 with TRBJ1-2; maybe TRBD1 (5 bases). This TCR came from an adult in good health. This material consisted of peripheral blood, taken on day 0 of AZD1222 vaccination. CDR3 in DNA: TGTGCCAGCAGACGGGCCCTGGGGGGAGGTGACTACACCTTC. Its protein is CASRRALGGGDYTF.